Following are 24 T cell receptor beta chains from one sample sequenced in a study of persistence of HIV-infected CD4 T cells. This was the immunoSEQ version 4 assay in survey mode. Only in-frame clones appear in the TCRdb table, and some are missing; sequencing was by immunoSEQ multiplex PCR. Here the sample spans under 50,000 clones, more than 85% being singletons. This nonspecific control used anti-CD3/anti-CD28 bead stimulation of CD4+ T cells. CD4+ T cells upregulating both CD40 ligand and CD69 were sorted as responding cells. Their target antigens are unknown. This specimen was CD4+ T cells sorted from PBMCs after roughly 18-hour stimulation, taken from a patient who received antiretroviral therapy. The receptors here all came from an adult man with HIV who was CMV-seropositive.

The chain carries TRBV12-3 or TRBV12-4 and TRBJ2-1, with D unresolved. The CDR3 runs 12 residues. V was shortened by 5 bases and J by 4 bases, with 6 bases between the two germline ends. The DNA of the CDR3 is TGTGCCAGCAGTCTACCTTACAATGAGCAGTTCTTC. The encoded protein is CASSLPYNEQFF.

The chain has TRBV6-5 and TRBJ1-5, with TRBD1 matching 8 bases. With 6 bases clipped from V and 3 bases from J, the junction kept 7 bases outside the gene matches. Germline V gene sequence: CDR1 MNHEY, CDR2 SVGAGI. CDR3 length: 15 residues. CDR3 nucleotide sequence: TGTGCCAGCAGCCCCGGACAGGGAATCAATCAGCCCCAGCATTTT. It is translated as CASSPGQGINQPQHF.

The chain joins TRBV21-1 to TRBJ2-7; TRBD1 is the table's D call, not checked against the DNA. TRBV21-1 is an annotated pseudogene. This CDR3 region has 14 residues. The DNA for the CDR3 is TGTGCCAGCAGCCCCCTGGGCGCTTCTTTGGAGCAGTACTTC. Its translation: CASSPLGASLEQYF.

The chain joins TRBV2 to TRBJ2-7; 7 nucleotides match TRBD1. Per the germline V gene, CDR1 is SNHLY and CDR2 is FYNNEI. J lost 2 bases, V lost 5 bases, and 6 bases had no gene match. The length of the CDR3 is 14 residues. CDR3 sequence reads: CASSSQGLPYEQYF. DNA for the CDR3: TGTGCCAGCAGTTCACAGGGGTTACCCTACGAGCAGTACTTC.

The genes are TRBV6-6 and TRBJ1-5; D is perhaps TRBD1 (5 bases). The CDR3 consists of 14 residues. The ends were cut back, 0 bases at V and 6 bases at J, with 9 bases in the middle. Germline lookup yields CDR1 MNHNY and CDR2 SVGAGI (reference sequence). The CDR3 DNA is TGTGCCAGCAGTTACTCAGGGGAGGGTCAGCCCCAGCATTTT. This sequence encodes CASSYSGEGQPQHF.

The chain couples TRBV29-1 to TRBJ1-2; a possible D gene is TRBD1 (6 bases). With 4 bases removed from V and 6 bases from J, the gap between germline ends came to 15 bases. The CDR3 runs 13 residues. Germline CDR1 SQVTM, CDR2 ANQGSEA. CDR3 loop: CSVGGTHIHGYTF. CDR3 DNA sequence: TGCAGCGTTGGAGGGACACATATCCATGGCTACACCTTC.

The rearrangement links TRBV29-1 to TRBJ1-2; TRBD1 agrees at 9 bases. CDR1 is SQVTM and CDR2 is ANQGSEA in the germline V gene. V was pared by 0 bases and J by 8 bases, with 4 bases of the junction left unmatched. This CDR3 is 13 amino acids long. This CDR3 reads CSVEDGTGKGYTF. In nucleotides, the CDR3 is TGCAGCGTTGAAGATGGGACAGGGAAAGGCTACACCTTC. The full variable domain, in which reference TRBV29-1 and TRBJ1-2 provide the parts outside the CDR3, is SAVISQKPSRDICQRGTSLTIQCQVDSQVTMMFWYRQQPGQSLTLIATANQGSEATYESGFVIDKFPISRPNLTFSTLTVSNMSPEDSSIYLCSVEDGTGKGYTFGSGTRLTVV.

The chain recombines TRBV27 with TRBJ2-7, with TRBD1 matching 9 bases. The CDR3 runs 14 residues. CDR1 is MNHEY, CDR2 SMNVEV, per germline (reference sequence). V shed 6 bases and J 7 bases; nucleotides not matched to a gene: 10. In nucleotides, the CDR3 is TGTGCCAGCAGCCGTTCGGGACAGGGATATGAGCAGTACTTC. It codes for CASSRSGQGYEQYF.

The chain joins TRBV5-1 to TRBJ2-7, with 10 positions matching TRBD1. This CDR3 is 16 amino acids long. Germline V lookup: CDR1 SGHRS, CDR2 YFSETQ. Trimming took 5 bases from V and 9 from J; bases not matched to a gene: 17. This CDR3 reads CASRPTAGTGASGQYF. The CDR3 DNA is TGCGCCAGCAGGCCTACCGCCGGGACAGGGGCAAGTGGGCAGTACTTC.

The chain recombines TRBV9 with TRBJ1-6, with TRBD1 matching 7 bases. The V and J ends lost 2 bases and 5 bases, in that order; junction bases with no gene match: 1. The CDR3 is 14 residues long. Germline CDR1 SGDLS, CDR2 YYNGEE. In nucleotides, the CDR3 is TGTGCCAGCAGCGTGGGACAGCATAATTCACCCCTCCACTTT. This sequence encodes CASSVGQHNSPLHF.

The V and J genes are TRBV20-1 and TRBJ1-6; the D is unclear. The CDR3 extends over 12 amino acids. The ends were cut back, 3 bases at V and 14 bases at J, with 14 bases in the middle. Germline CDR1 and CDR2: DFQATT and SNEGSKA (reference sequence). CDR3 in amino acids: CSASPPTRALHF. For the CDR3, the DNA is TGCAGTGCTAGTCCTCCCACTAGGGCCCTCCACTTT.

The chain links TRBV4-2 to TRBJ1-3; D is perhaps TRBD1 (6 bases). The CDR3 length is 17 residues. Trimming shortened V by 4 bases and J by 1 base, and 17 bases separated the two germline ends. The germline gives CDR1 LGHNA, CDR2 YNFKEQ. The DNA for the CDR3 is TGTGCCAGCAGCCGTTCCTTGACAGGCGATTCTGGAAACACCATATATTTT. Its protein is CASSRSLTGDSGNTIYF.

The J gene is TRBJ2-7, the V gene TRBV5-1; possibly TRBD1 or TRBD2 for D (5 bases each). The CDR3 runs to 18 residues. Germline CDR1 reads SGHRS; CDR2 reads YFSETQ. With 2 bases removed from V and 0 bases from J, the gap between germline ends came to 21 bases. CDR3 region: CASSFLVPPRESSYEQYF. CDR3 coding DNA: TGCGCCAGCAGCTTCCTCGTTCCCCCCAGGGAGAGCTCCTACGAGCAGTACTTC.

The CDR3 DNA reads TGTGCCAGTCAGACAGTCCCTGGGGCCAACGTCCTGACTTTC. Amino acid sequence: CASQTVPGANVLTF. The gene calls are TRBV28 and TRBJ2-6, with a tentative D call TRBD1 (5 bases). CDR1 is MDHEN, CDR2 SYDVKM, per germline. This CDR3 is 14 amino acids long. V lost 9 bases to trimming and J lost 2 bases, with 11 bases between them.

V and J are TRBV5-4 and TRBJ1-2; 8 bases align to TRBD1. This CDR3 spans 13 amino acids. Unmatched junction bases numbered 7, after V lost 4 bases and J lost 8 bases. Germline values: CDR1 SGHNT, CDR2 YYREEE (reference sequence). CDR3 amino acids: CASSPKTGDGYTF. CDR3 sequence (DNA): TGTGCCAGCAGCCCAAAGACAGGGGACGGCTACACCTTC.

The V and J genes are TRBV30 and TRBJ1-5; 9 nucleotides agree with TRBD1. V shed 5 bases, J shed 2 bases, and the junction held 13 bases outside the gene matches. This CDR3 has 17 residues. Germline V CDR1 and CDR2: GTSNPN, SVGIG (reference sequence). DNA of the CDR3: TGTGCCTGGGCCAGACCGGGACAGGGTAGGGGCAATCAGCCCCAGCATTTT. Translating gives CAWARPGQGRGNQPQHF.

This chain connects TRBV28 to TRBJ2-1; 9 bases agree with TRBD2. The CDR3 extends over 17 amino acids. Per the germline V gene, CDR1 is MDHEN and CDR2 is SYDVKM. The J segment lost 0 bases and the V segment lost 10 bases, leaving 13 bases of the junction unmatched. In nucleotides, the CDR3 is TGTGCCATCCACGGGCAGCGGGGGGCCGGCTCCTACAATGAGCAGTTCTTC. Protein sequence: CAIHGQRGAGSYNEQFF.

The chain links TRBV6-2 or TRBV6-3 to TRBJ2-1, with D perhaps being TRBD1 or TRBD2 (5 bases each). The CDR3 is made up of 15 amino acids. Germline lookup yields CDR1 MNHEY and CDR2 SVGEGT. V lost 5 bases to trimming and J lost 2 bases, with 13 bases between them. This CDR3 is CASSQPGPAYNEQFF. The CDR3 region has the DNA TGTGCCAGCAGTCAACCGGGACCCGCCTACAATGAGCAGTTCTTC.

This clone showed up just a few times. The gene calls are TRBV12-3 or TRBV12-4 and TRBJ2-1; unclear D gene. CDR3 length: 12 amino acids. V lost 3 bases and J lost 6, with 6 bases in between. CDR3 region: CASSFDINEQFF. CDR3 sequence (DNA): TGTGCCAGCAGTTTTGACATCAATGAGCAGTTCTTC.

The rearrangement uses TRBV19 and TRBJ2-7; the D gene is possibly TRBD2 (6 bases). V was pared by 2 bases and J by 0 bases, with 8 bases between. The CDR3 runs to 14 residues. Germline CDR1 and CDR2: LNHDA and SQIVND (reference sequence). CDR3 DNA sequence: TGTGCCAGTAGTATAACGGGGGACTCCTACGAGCAGTACTTC. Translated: CASSITGDSYEQYF. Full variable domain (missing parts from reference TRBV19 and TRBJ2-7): DGGITQSPKYLFRKEGQNVTLSCEQNLNHDAMYWYRQDPGQGLRLIYYSQIVNDFQKGDIAEGYSVSREKKESFPLTVTSAQKNPTAFYLCASSITGDSYEQYFGPGTRLTVT.

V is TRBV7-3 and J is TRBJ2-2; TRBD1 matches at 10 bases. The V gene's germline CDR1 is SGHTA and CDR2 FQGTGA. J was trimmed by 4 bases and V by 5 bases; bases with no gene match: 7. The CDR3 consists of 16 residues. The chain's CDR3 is CASSNGDRGSTGELFF. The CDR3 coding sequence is TGTGCCAGCAGCAACGGGGACAGGGGATCCACCGGGGAGCTGTTTTTT.

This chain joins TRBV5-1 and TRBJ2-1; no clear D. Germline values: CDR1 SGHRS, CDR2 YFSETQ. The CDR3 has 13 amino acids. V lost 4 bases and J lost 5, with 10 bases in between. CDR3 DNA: TGCGCCAGCAGCGTACCAAGCGACAATGAGCAGTTCTTC. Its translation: CASSVPSDNEQFF.

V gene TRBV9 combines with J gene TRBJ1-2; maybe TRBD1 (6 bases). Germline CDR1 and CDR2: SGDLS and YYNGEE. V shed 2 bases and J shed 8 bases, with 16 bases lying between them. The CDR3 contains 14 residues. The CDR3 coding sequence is TGTGCCAGCAGCGTCCCCGGGGGGGGGCGAGGCTACACCTTC. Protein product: CASSVPGGGRGYTF.

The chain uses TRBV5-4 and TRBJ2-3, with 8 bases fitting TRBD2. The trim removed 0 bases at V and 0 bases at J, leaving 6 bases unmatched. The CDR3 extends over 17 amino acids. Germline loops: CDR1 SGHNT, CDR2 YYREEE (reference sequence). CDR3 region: CASSLVRAGASTDTQYF. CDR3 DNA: TGTGCCAGCAGCTTGGTGCGAGCGGGGGCCAGCACAGATACGCAGTATTTT. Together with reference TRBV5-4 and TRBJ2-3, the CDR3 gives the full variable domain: ETGVTQSPTHLIKTRGQQVTLRCSSQSGHNTVSWYQQALGQGPQFIFQYYREEENGRGNFPPRFSGLQFPNYSSELNVNALELDDSALYLCASSLVRAGASTDTQYFGPGTRLTVL.